The clone carrying this T cell receptor beta chain was observed at least ten times. The data originate from a study of beta chain features in type 1 diabetes. Study as a whole: Patient and healthy donor groups were alike in age, gender and cell yields.

CDR3 length equals 18 residues. V gave up 0 bases and J gave up 0 bases; unmatched junction bases: 7. The germline V gene encodes CDR1 SEHNR and CDR2 FQNEAQ (reference sequence). TCRB transcripts that were expressed got sequenced, as all of the isolated RNA had been reverse transcribed. Sequencing was performed with immunoSEQ multiplex PCR; in TCRdb, only in-frame clones are kept and a portion is missing. This sample has about 320,000 clones, with about 14% found just once. The source is a young man in good health. The genes are TRBV7-9 and TRBJ2-1; 8 bases are shared with TRBD2. Input material: central memory CD4+ T cells from blood. This CDR3 is CASSLAPLAGSSYNEQFF. The CDR3 region has the DNA TGTGCCAGCAGCTTAGCTCCCTTAGCGGGGAGCTCCTACAATGAGCAGTTCTTC.